These 26 T cell receptor beta chains came from one sample sequenced in a study of graft-versus-host responses after intestinal transplantation (dated by TCRdb to the early 2020s). The library was prepared using the immunoSEQ multiplex PCR assay. TCRdb limited this immuneACCESS table to in-frame rearrangements with V and J called. A share of clones is missing; checked studies link under half to unresolved V genes, and the rest is unexplained. The sample table contains around 50,000 clones; only one count was recorded for 70% to 90% of them. The ten largest clones capture approximately 1.6% of the sample. The sequences come from PBMCs, collected 26 days after transplant. Receptor source: a human patient who received an intestinal transplant, so some T cells may come from the graft donor.

The chain recombines TRBV29-1 with TRBJ2-7, with 10 nucleotides matching TRBD1. The CDR3 extends over 14 amino acids. The germline V gene encodes CDR1 SQVTM and CDR2 ANQGSEA. V was pared by 1 base and J by 3 bases, with 3 bases of the junction left unmatched. The chain's CDR3 is CSVEGGDRGYEQYF. The DNA for the CDR3 is TGCAGCGTTGAAGGGGGGGACAGGGGCTACGAGCAGTACTTC.

The rearrangement uses TRBV6-1 and TRBJ2-7; no definite D call. CDR3 length: 12 amino acids. Germline CDR1 and CDR2: MNHNS and SASEGT. V was trimmed by 10 bases and J by 0 bases, leaving 10 bases between them. The CDR3 spells CATHRFSYEQYF. The CDR3 DNA reads as TGTGCCACCCACAGATTCTCCTACGAGCAGTACTTC.

The chain recombines TRBV2 with TRBJ1-6; the D is unclear. Germline V gene lookup returns CDR1 SNHLY and CDR2 FYNNEI. The V gene lost 10 bases and the J gene lost 7 bases, with 14 bases spanning the gap. This CDR3 is 13 amino acids long. CDR3 DNA sequence: TGTGCCACTCACCCGGGTCCGAATTCACCCCTCCACTTT. Encoded protein: CATHPGPNSPLHF.

V gene TRBV30 combines with J gene TRBJ2-1; maybe TRBD1 (5 bases). CDR3 size: 12 residues. CDR1 GTSNPN and CDR2 SVGIG come from the germline V gene (reference sequence). With 0 bases removed from V and 9 bases from J, the gap between germline ends came to 9 bases. In DNA form, the CDR3 reads TGTGCCTGGAGTGTGCAGGGTGTTGAGCAGTTCTTC. Protein product: CAWSVQGVEQFF.

The rearrangement uses TRBV29-1 and TRBJ2-1; 9 nucleotides match TRBD1. In germline, CDR1 is SQVTM, CDR2 ANQGSEA. The CDR3 is 14 residues long. The V and J ends lost 3 bases and 6 bases, in that order; junction bases with no gene match: 6. The CDR3 coding sequence is TGCAGCGTTGAGGGGACAGGGTGGAGCAATGAGCAGTTCTTC. This gives the protein CSVEGTGWSNEQFF.

The chain has TRBV7-9 and TRBJ1-1; D call uncertain. Germline CDR1 SEHNR, CDR2 FQNEAQ (reference sequence). The CDR3 spans 14 residues. V was clipped by 1 base and J by 0 bases, with 6 bases between them. Written as DNA, the CDR3 is TGTGCCAGCAGCTTAGACACTATGAACACTGAAGCTTTCTTT. This sequence encodes CASSLDTMNTEAFF.

In this sample, this clone turned up a few times. V usage is TRBV4-2 and J usage is TRBJ1-2, with TRBD1 as a possible D gene (5 bases). The V gene lost 5 bases and the J gene lost 3 bases, with 10 bases spanning the gap. There are 13 residues in the CDR3. The germline V gene encodes CDR1 LGHNA and CDR2 YNFKEQ. The CDR3 sequence is CASSVDRHYGYTF. The DNA of the CDR3 is TGTGCCAGCAGCGTAGACAGACACTATGGCTACACCTTC.

This rearrangement joins TRBV11-2 to TRBJ1-2; 7 bases agree with TRBD1. The CDR3 sequence is 12 residues long. Per germline, CDR1 SGHAT and CDR2 FQNNGV. The V gene end was trimmed by 3 bases and the J gene end by 5 bases; junction bases not matched to a gene: 0. Here the CDR3 DNA reads TGTGCCAGCAGCTTGACAGGGTATGGCTACACCTTC. It yields the protein CASSLTGYGYTF.

This chain joins TRBV7-9 and TRBJ1-2; 8 bases line up with TRBD1. This CDR3 comprises 16 residues. After removal of 5 bases from V and 6 bases from J, the junction contained 14 bases not matched to a gene. The germline CDR1 and CDR2 sequences are SEHNR and FQNEAQ (reference sequence). For the CDR3, the DNA is TGTGCCAGCAGCAACCGGGACAGGATTTTAACGGATGGCTACACCTTC. Translation gives CASSNRDRILTDGYTF.

This chain links TRBV14 with TRBJ1-1; D is unclear. This CDR3 has 12 residues. With 4 bases removed from V and 5 bases from J, the gap between germline ends came to 8 bases. CDR1 SGHDN and CDR2 FVKESK come from the germline V gene. Here the CDR3 reads CASSPSVTEAFF. The CDR3 region has the DNA TGTGCCAGCAGCCCATCGGTGACTGAAGCTTTCTTT.

The V gene is TRBV6-1, the J gene TRBJ2-7, with TRBD1 identical over 8 bases. This CDR3 has 12 amino acids. CDR1 is MNHNS and CDR2 is SASEGT in the germline V gene. V lost 8 bases and J lost 6; bases outside the gene matches: 6. The CDR3 DNA reads TGTGCCAGCCGGCAGGGGGCCGGCGAGCAGTACTTC. Amino acid sequence: CASRQGAGEQYF.

The rearrangement uses TRBV5-6 and TRBJ1-5, with unresolved D. The V gene lost 1 base and the J gene lost 2 bases, with 10 bases spanning the gap. Germline V gene data show CDR1 as SGHDT and CDR2 as YYEEEE. CDR3 length equals 15 residues. CDR3 protein: CASSLTESGNQPQHF. As DNA, the CDR3 is TGTGCCAGCAGCTTGACAGAGAGTGGCAATCAGCCCCAGCATTTT.

The chain couples TRBV6-5 to TRBJ2-7; possibly TRBD1 for D (7 bases). Germline assignment: CDR1 MNHEY and CDR2 SVGAGI. The CDR3 is 15 amino acids. Trimming stripped 3 bases from V and 6 bases from J, with 18 bases between. CDR3 sequence reads: CASSYGQEGLIEQYF. The CDR3 nucleotides read TGTGCCAGCAGTTATGGACAGGAGGGATTGATCGAGCAGTACTTC.

This sequence joins TRBV28 and TRBJ2-5; D might be TRBD1 (7 bases). The germline V gene has CDR1 MDHEN and CDR2 SYDVKM. V lost 3 bases and J 1 base, leaving 15 bases between the germline ends. The CDR3 is 16 residues long. CDR3 sequence: CASSLSTGDFQETQYF. For the CDR3, the DNA is TGTGCCAGCAGTTTGAGTACAGGGGACTTCCAAGAGACCCAGTACTTC.

The V gene is TRBV4-1, the J gene TRBJ1-1, with D possibly being TRBD1 (5 bases). There are 15 residues in the CDR3. Germline CDR1 and CDR2: MGHRA and YSYEKL. Trimming shortened V by 0 bases and J by 7 bases, and 15 bases separated the two germline ends. CDR3 protein: CASSQESPGRDEAFF. For the CDR3, the DNA is TGCGCCAGCAGCCAAGAATCGCCAGGGAGGGATGAAGCTTTCTTT.

The chain combines TRBV19 with TRBJ1-5; D perhaps matches TRBD1 (6 bases). The germline CDR1 and CDR2 sequences are LNHDA and SQIVND (reference sequence). V lost 3 bases and J 4 bases, leaving 13 bases between the germline ends. CDR3 length equals 15 residues. CDR3 nucleotide sequence: TGTGCCAGTAGTATCAGTGGGCAGGGGAATCAGCCCCAGCATTTT. It is translated as CASSISGQGNQPQHF.

The chain couples TRBV18 to TRBJ2-3; 10 bases are shared with TRBD2. Trimming removed 7 bases from V and 0 bases from J; junction bases left unmatched: 7. The V gene's germline CDR1 is KGHSH and CDR2 LQKENI. The CDR3 covers 16 residues. The CDR3: CASFTGLAESTDTQYF. Here the CDR3 DNA reads TGTGCCAGCTTCACAGGACTAGCGGAAAGCACAGATACGCAGTATTTT.

The V gene is TRBV9, the J gene TRBJ2-7; 7 nucleotides agree with TRBD2. This CDR3 has 14 amino acids. With V trimmed by 7 bases and J by 3 bases, 10 bases remained unmatched. Germline values: CDR1 SGDLS, CDR2 YYNGEE. The CDR3 DNA sequence: TGTGCCAGCGCGTGGGGGGAGGGCGGCTACGAGCAGTACTTC. This encodes CASAWGEGGYEQYF.

This rearrangement joins TRBV7-9 to TRBJ1-3, with D unclear. Trimming pared 6 bases from V and 0 bases from J, leaving 12 bases between. From germline, CDR1 is SEHNR and CDR2 FQNEAQ (reference sequence). The CDR3 totals 15 residues. DNA of the CDR3: TGTGCCAGCAGACCTGGGGAGGGCTCTGGAAACACCATATATTTT. It yields the protein CASRPGEGSGNTIYF.

The chain has TRBV19 and TRBJ1-4, with D maybe TRBD1 (6 bases). The V gene's germline CDR1 is LNHDA and CDR2 SQIVND (reference sequence). Trimming took off 4 bases at V and 6 bases at J, with 18 bases between the two ends. This CDR3 is built from 16 residues. CDR3 residues: CASSKALQGGHEKLFF. The DNA of the CDR3 is TGTGCCAGTAGTAAGGCGCTACAGGGAGGGCATGAAAAACTGTTTTTT. The full variable domain, its missing parts supplied by reference TRBV19 and TRBJ1-4, is DGGITQSPKYLFRKEGQNVTLSCEQNLNHDAMYWYRQDPGQGLRLIYYSQIVNDFQKGDIAEGYSVSREKKESFPLTVTSAQKNPTAFYLCASSKALQGGHEKLFFGSGTQLSVL.

The chain joins TRBV30 to TRBJ1-1, with D hard to call. The CDR3 sequence is 12 residues long. V was shortened by 7 bases and J by 3 bases, with 12 bases between the two germline ends. Germline V CDR1 and CDR2: GTSNPN, SVGIG (reference sequence). CDR3 loop: CAFPGKDTEAFF. Here the CDR3 DNA reads TGTGCCTTCCCCGGGAAGGACACTGAAGCTTTCTTT.

Here the CDR3 reads CATSSELSYEQYF. The CDR3 bases are TGTGCCACCAGCAGCGAGCTTTCCTACGAGCAGTACTTC. V is TRBV15 and J is TRBJ2-7; D is unresolved. The V and J ends lost 3 bases and 1 base respectively, with 7 bases between them. The CDR3 has 13 amino acids. Germline V gene data show CDR1 as LNHNV and CDR2 as YYDKDF (reference sequence). Full variable domain (remainder filled in from reference TRBV15 and TRBJ2-7): DAMVIQNPRYQVTQFGKPVTLSCSQTLNHNVMYWYQQKSSQAPKLLFHYYDKDFNNEADTPDNFQSRRPNTSFCFLDIRSPGLGDTAMYLCATSSELSYEQYFGPGTRLTVT.

The rearrangement links TRBV6-5 to TRBJ2-1, with 10 bases fitting TRBD2. In germline, CDR1 is MNHEY, CDR2 SVGAGI. V was pared by 0 bases and J by 7 bases, with 6 bases of the junction left unmatched. The CDR3 extends over 16 amino acids. The CDR3: CASSYSHPAGGNEQFF. CDR3 coding DNA: TGTGCCAGCAGTTACTCCCACCCAGCGGGGGGGAATGAGCAGTTCTTC.

This chain connects TRBV4-1 to TRBJ2-1, with TRBD2 matching over 9 bases. This CDR3 has 17 amino acids. V shed 1 base, J shed 7 bases, and the junction held 11 bases outside the gene matches. Germline values: CDR1 MGHRA, CDR2 YSYEKL. The CDR3 reads CASSQVETGLASNEQFF. The CDR3 DNA sequence: TGCGCCAGCAGCCAAGTCGAAACGGGACTAGCTTCAAATGAGCAGTTCTTC.

The rearrangement uses TRBV7-3 and TRBJ2-1, with D maybe TRBD2 (6 bases). Germline V CDR1 and CDR2: SGHTA, FQGTGA. V was clipped by 4 bases and J by 8 bases, with 12 bases between them. The CDR3 totals 13 residues. The chain's CDR3 is CASSWGVWDEQFF. Here the CDR3 DNA reads TGTGCCAGCAGCTGGGGGGTCTGGGATGAGCAGTTCTTC.

J is TRBJ1-5 and V is TRBV7-2; D is perhaps TRBD1 (5 bases). The V end lost 1 base, the J end lost 3 bases, and 13 bases lay between the germline ends. Germline V gives CDR1 SGHTA, CDR2 FQGNSA. This CDR3 is built from 16 residues. CDR3 in amino acids: CASSLGVGLLNQPQHF. DNA of the CDR3: TGTGCCAGCAGCTTAGGGGTGGGACTACTCAATCAGCCCCAGCATTTT. The full variable domain, its missing parts supplied by reference TRBV7-2 and TRBJ1-5, is GAGVSQSPSNKVTEKGKDVELRCDPISGHTALYWYRQSLGQGLEFLIYFQGNSAPDKSGLPSDRFSAERTGGSVSTLTIQRTQQEDSAVYLCASSLGVGLLNQPQHFGDGTRLSIL.